By share, the clone carrying this TCR beta chain ranks as medium-sized. What it binds is unknown. The sample comes from a study of spatial heterogeneity in lung cancer. Study-wide background: Detection consistently yielded more beta chains than alpha chains.

Study results and caveats: For tumor T cells, estimated coverage reached only approximately 6.9% (alpha) and approximately 13% (beta). One measure, the expanded intratumoral alpha and beta TCR count, tracked tumor mutation counts.

The CDR3 length is 15 residues. The germline V gene encodes CDR1 KGHDR and CDR2 SFDVKD. J was trimmed by 4 bases and V by 4 bases; bases with no gene match: 6. Unique molecular identifiers, one per molecule, were present on every TCR cDNA molecule. From the 5' RACE reads, TCRdb called clonotypes with MiXCR, one entry per CDR3 protein. The sample records about 18,000 distinct CDR3 sequences, under 7.5% being singletons. Time point in this sample: sample taken at primary tumor resection. The sequence derives from a female donor with early-stage non-small cell lung cancer. This specimen consisted of lung tumor tissue, obtained at surgery. The chain uses TRBV24-1 and TRBJ2-3; TRBD2 matches at 8 bases. CDR3: CATSDKSGSSDTQYF. CDR3 coding DNA: TGTGCCACCAGTGACAAAAGCGGGAGCTCAGATACGCAGTATTTT.